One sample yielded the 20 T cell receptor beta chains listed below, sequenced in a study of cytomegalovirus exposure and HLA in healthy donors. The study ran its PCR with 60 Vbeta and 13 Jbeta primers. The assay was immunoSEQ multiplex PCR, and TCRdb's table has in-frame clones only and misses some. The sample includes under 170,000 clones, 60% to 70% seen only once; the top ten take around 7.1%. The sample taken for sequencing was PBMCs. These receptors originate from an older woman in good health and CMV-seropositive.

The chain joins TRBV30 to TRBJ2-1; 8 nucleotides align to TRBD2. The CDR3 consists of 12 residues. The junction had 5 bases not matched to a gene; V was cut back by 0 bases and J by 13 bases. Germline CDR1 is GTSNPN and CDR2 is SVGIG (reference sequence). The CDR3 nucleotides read TGTGCCTGGAGTGTAGGCGGGAGGAAACAGTTCTTC. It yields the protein CAWSVGGRKQFF.

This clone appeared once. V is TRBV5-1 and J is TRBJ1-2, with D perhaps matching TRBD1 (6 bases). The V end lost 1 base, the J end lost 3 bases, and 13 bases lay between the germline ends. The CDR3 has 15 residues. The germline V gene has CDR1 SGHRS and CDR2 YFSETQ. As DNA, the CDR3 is TGCGCCAGCAGCTTGTCAGCAGGGGCTCACTATGGCTACACCTTC. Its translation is CASSLSAGAHYGYTF.

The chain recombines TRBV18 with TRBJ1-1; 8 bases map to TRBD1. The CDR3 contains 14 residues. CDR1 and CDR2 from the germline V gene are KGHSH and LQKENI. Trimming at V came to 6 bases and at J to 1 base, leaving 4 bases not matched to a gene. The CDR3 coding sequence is TGTGCCAGCTCTCACGGACAGGGGAACACTGAAGCTTTCTTT. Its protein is CASSHGQGNTEAFF.

The CDR3: CASSTGGRPQHF. The DNA for the CDR3 is TGTGCCAGCAGTACAGGGGGCCGGCCCCAGCATTTT. This chain connects TRBV6-5 to TRBJ1-5; TRBD1 matches at 9 bases. Germline V gene sequence: CDR1 MNHEY, CDR2 SVGAGI. V was clipped by 5 bases and J by 9 bases; unmatched bases: 2. CDR3 length equals 12 residues.

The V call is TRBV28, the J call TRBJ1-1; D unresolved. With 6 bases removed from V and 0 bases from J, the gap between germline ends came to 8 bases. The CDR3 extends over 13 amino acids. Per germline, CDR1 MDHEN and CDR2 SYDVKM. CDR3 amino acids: CASRLQLNTEAFF. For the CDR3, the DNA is TGTGCCAGCAGACTTCAATTGAACACTGAAGCTTTCTTT.

This CDR3 reads CASSSIVPGGAGNTIYF. CDR3 DNA sequence: TGTGCCAGCAGCTCCATTGTGCCAGGGGGCGCAGGAAACACCATATATTTT. The rearrangement links TRBV28 to TRBJ1-3, with TRBD1 matching 8 bases. CDR1 and CDR2 from the germline V gene are MDHEN and SYDVKM. V was clipped by 6 bases and J by 4 bases; unmatched bases: 14. CDR3 size: 17 residues.

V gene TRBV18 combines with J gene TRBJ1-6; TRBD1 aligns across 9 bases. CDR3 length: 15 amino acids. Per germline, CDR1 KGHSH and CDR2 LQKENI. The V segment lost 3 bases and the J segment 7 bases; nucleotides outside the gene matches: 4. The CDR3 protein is CASSPQTGGNSPLHF. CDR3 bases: TGTGCCAGCTCACCCCAGACAGGGGGGAATTCACCCCTCCACTTT.

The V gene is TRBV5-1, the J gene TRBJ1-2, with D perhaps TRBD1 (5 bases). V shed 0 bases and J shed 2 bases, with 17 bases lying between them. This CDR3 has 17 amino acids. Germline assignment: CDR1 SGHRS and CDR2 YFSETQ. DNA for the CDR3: TGCGCCAGCAGCTTGGCCCCGACAGTGGTGAAAAACTATGGCTACACCTTC. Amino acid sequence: CASSLAPTVVKNYGYTF.

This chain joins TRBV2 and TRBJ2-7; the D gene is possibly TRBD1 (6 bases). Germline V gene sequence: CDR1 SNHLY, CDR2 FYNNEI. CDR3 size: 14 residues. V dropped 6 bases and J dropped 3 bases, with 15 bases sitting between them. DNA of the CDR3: TGTGCCAGCAGAACCGGGACACCTTTCTACGAGCAGTACTTC. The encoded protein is CASRTGTPFYEQYF.

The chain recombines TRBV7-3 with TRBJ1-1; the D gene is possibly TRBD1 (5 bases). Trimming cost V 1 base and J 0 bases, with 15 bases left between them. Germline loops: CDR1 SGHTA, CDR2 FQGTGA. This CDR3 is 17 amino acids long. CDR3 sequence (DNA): TGTGCCAGCAGCTTAAACGGGGGGTTTGGACTGAACACTGAAGCTTTCTTT. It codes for CASSLNGGFGLNTEAFF.

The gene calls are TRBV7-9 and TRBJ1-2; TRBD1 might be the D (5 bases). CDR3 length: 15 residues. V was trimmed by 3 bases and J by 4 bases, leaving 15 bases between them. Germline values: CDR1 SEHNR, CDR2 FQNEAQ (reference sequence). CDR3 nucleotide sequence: TGTGCCAGCAGCTTGGGGCCAAGGGCCCTCTATGGCTACACCTTC. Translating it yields CASSLGPRALYGYTF.

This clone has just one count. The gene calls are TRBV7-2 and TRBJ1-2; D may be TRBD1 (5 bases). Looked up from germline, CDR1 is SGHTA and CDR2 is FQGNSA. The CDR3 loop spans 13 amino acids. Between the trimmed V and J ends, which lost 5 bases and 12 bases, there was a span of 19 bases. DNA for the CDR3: TGTGCCAGCAGCCGTGACAGCCCCGACCCCCACACCTTC. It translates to CASSRDSPDPHTF.

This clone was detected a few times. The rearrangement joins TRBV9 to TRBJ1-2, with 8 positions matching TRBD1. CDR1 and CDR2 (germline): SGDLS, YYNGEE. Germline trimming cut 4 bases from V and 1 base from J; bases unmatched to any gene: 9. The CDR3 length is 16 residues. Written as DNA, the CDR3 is TGTGCCAGCAGCAGGGACAGGACAATTTATAACTATGGCTACACCTTC. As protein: CASSRDRTIYNYGYTF.

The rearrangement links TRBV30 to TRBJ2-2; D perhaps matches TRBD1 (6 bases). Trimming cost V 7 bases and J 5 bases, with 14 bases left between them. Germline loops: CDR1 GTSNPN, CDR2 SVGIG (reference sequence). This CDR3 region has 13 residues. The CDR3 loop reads CAYQQGRTGELFF. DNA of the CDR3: TGTGCCTACCAACAGGGTCGGACCGGGGAGCTGTTTTTT.

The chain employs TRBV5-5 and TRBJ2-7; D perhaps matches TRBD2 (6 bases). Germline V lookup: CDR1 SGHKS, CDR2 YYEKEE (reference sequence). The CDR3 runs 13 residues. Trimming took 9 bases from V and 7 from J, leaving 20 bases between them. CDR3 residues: CATTTAVRGEQYF. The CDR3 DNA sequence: TGTGCCACCACGACAGCCGTCCGGGGGGAGCAGTACTTC.

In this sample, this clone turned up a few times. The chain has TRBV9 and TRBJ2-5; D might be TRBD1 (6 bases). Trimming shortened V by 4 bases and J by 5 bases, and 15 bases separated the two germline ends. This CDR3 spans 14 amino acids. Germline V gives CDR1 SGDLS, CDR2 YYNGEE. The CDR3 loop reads CASSPTTGLETQYF. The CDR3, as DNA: TGTGCCAGCAGCCCTACTACAGGGTTGGAGACCCAGTACTTC. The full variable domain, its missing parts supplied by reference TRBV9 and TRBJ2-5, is DSGVTQTPKHLITATGQRVTLRCSPRSGDLSVYWYQQSLDQGLQFLIQYYNGEERAKGNILERFSAQQFPDLHSELNLSSLELGDSALYFCASSPTTGLETQYFGPGTRLLVL.

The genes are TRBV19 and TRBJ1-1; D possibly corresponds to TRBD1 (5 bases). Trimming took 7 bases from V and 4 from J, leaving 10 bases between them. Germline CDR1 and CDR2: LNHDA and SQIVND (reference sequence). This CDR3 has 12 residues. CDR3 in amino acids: CASKEGSTEAFF. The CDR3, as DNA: TGTGCCAGTAAGGAGGGGAGCACTGAAGCTTTCTTT.

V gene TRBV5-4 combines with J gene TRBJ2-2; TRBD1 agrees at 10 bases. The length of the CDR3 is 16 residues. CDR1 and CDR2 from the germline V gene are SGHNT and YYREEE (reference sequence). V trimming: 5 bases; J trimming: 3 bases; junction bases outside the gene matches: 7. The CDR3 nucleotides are TGTGCCAGCAGGCGCACCGGGACAGGGGACACCGGGGAGCTGTTTTTT. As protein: CASRRTGTGDTGELFF. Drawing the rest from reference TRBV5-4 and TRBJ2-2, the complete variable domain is ETGVTQSPTHLIKTRGQQVTLRCSSQSGHNTVSWYQQALGQGPQFIFQYYREEENGRGNFPPRFSGLQFPNYSSELNVNALELDDSALYLCASRRTGTGDTGELFFGEGSRLTVL.

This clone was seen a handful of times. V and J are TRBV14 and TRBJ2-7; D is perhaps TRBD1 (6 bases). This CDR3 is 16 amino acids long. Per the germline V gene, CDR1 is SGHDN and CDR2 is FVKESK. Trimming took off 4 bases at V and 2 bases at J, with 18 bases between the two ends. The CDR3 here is CASSPTEQGFPYEQYF. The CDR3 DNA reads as TGTGCCAGCAGCCCCACTGAACAGGGTTTCCCCTACGAGCAGTACTTC. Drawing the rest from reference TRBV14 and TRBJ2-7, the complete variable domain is EAGVTQFPSHSVIEKGQTVTLRCDPISGHDNLYWYRRVMGKEIKFLLHFVKESKQDESGMPNNRFLAERTGGTYSTLKVQPAELEDSGVYFCASSPTEQGFPYEQYFGPGTRLTVT.

CDR3 in DNA: TGTGCCAGTAGTTCGAAACTAGCGGCGCAGGGCGAGCAGTACTTC. Its translation: CASSSKLAAQGEQYF. The chain joins TRBV19 to TRBJ2-7, with 8 bases fitting TRBD2. V lost 5 bases, J lost 6 bases, and 12 bases stayed unmatched. This CDR3 has 15 amino acids. The germline V gene has CDR1 LNHDA and CDR2 SQIVND (reference sequence).